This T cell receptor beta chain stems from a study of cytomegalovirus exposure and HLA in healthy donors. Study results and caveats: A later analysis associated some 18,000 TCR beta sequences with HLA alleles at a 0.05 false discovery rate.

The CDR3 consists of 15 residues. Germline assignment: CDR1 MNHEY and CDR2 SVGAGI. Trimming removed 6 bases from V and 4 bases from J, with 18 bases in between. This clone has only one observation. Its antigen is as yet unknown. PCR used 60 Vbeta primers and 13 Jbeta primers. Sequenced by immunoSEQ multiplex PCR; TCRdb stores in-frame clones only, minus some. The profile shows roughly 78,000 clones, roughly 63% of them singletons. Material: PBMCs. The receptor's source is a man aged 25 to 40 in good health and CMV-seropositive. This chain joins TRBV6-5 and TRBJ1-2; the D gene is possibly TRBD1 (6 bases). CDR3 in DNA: TGTGCCAGCAGCCCACGCCGGGACACAATCTATGGCTACACCTTC. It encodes CASSPRRDTIYGYTF.